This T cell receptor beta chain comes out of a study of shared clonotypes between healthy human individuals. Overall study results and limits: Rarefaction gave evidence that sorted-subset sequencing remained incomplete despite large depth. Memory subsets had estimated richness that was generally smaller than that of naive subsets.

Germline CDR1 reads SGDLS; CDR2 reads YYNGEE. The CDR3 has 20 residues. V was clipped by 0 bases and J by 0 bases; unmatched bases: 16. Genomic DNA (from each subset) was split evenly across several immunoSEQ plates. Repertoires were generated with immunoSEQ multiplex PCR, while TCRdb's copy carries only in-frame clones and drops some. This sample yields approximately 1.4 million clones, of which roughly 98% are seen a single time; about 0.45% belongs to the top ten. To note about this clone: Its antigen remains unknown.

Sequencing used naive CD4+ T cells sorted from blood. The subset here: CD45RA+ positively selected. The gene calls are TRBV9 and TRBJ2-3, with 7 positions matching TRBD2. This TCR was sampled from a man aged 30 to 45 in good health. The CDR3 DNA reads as TGTGCCAGCAGCGTAGGGAGCGGGGCTAGCGGTTACTCTAGCACAGATACGCAGTATTTT. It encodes CASSVGSGASGYSSTDTQYF.